These T cell receptor beta chains were read from a single sample in a study of cytomegalovirus exposure and HLA in healthy donors. Using immunoSEQ multiplex PCR, the repertoire was profiled, and TCRdb retains in-frame clones only, with some absent. The data contain some 210,000 clones, more than 75% of them seen just once; the ten biggest clones take up 3.5% to 4%. Sequenced: PBMCs. The receptors shown here come from a male donor in good health and CMV-seronegative. CDR3s include the opening cysteine and the closing phenylalanine or tryptophan. A D gene is named only where the DNA matches it firmly. Rows give clone size only sometimes, using once, few, many, or a class for an expanded clone.

d_gene,v_gene,abundance,j_gene,CDR3aa,CDR3nt
.,TRBV5-4,.,TRBJ1-2,CASSLALGLIYGYTF,TGTGCCAGCAGCTTGGCCCTGGGACTGATCTATGGCTACACCTTC
.,TRBV11-2,.,TRBJ1-4,CASSPEGGLPGTNEKLFF,TGTGCCAGCAGCCCCGAGGGCGGACTCCCCGGTACTAATGAAAAACTGTTTTTT
TRBD2,TRBV11-2,.,TRBJ2-1,CASSLGLAGLEQFF,TGTGCCAGCAGCTTAGGGCTAGCGGGCTTAGAGCAGTTCTTC
.,TRBV7-9,.,TRBJ2-3,CASSLAGEEDTQYF,TGTGCCAGCAGCTTAGCTGGGGAGGAAGATACGCAGTATTTT
TRBD1,TRBV6-1,.,TRBJ1-1,CASRDGQVLNTEAFF,TGTGCCAGCAGGGACGGACAGGTCCTGAACACTGAAGCTTTCTTT
TRBD1,TRBV29-1,.,TRBJ2-7,CSVLPRAGGEQYF,TGCAGCGTCCTCCCCCGAGCAGGGGGCGAGCAGTACTTC
.,TRBV5-1,.,TRBJ2-3,CASSLFRGSGTDTQYF,TGCGCCAGCAGCTTGTTTCGGGGGTCCGGGACAGATACGCAGTATTTT
TRBD1,TRBV9,.,TRBJ2-3,CASSLSLRLGQGPDTQYF,TGTGCCAGCAGCCTGAGTCTCCGGCTGGGACAGGGGCCAGATACGCAGTATTTT
.,TRBV10-2,once,TRBJ2-2,CASRGGGELFF,TGCGCCAGCAGGGGAGGCGGGGAGCTGTTTTTT
.,TRBV6-6,few,TRBJ1-4,CASSYSGTGLFF,TGTGCCAGCAGTTACTCGGGAACGGGGCTGTTTTTT
.,TRBV7-8,.,TRBJ1-2,CASSLKENDGYTF,TGTGCCAGCAGCTTAAAGGAGAACGATGGCTACACCTTC
TRBD2,TRBV5-1,.,TRBJ2-1,CASSLRLAMNNEQFF,TGCGCCAGCAGCTTGAGACTAGCTATGAACAATGAGCAGTTCTTC
TRBD1,TRBV19,.,TRBJ1-2,CATRQGAYGYTF,TGTGCAACAAGACAGGGGGCCTATGGCTACACCTTC
TRBD2,TRBV4-1,few,TRBJ2-2,CASSQGGLAGRDGELFF,TGCGCCAGCAGCCAAGGGGGACTAGCGGGACGGGACGGGGAGCTGTTTTTT
TRBD2,TRBV19,.,TRBJ2-1,CASRAGGLGNEQFF,TGTGCCAGTAGGGCGGGGGGGCTAGGCAATGAGCAGTTCTTC
TRBD1,TRBV5-1,.,TRBJ1-1,CASSLATGGLKWNTEAFF,TGCGCCAGCAGCTTGGCAACAGGGGGCCTTAAGTGGAACACTGAAGCTTTCTTT
.,TRBV19,once,TRBJ1-1,CASVWGGMNTEAFF,TGTGCCAGTGTGTGGGGGGGTATGAACACTGAAGCTTTCTTT
TRBD1,TRBV5-4,.,TRBJ2-7,CASSSQGDLYEQYF,TGTGCCAGCAGCTCACAGGGGGACCTCTACGAGCAGTACTTC
TRBD2,TRBV27,.,TRBJ2-1,CASSLSGLLAGGRDEQFF,TGTGCCAGCAGTTTATCGGGCCTCCTAGCGGGAGGCAGGGATGAGCAGTTCTTC
.,TRBV30,.,TRBJ1-2,CAWMFRPNGYTF,TGTGCCTGGATGTTCAGGCCTAATGGCTACACCTTC
.,TRBV19,.,TRBJ2-1,CASSILRTGTMEQFF,TGTGCCAGTAGTATCCTCCGGACAGGGACTATGGAGCAGTTCTTC
TRBD1,TRBV19,.,TRBJ2-7,CASEGQNNEQYF,TGTGCCAGTGAGGGACAGAACAACGAGCAGTACTTC
.,TRBV2,.,TRBJ1-2,CASSENRAVAGYTF,TGTGCCAGCAGTGAAAACAGGGCTGTCGCCGGCTACACCTTC
TRBD1,TRBV28,few,TRBJ2-7,CASSSSGTGYNEQYF,TGTGCCAGCAGTTCTTCCGGGACAGGGTATAACGAGCAGTACTTC
.,TRBV4-1,.,TRBJ1-5,CASSQGQALNQPQHF,TGCGCCAGCAGCCAAGGCCAGGCTCTAAATCAGCCCCAGCATTTT
TRBD2,TRBV6-5,.,TRBJ2-7,CASSTAGVGYEQYF,TGTGCCAGCAGTACCGCGGGAGTCGGGTACGAGCAGTACTTC
.,TRBV15,.,TRBJ2-5,CATSRGQGRETQYF,TGTGCCACCAGCAGAGGGCAGGGGCGAGAGACCCAGTACTTC
TRBD1,TRBV5-6,.,TRBJ2-7,CASSWGTGDSYEQYF,TGTGCCAGCAGCTGGGGGACAGGGGATTCCTACGAGCAGTACTTC
.,TRBV2,.,TRBJ2-2,CASSERAGRTGELFF,TGTGCCAGCAGTGAAAGGGCGGGAAGGACCGGGGAGCTGTTTTTT
.,TRBV4-1,once,TRBJ2-1,CASSQDPIIPYNEQFF,TGCGCCAGCAGCCAAGACCCCATCATCCCCTACAATGAGCAGTTCTTC
.,TRBV27,.,TRBJ2-7,CASAWGGGSYEQYF,TGTGCCAGTGCCTGGGGAGGAGGGTCTTACGAGCAGTACTTC
.,TRBV9,.,TRBJ1-1,CASSVGVGRAFF,TGTGCCAGCAGCGTAGGGGTGGGGAGGGCTTTCTTT
.,TRBV11-3,.,TRBJ2-3,CASSFGGTDTQYF,TGTGCCAGCAGCTTCGGGGGCACAGATACGCAGTATTTT
.,TRBV19,once,TRBJ1-4,CATLPYGGPTNEKLFF,TGTGCCACGCTACCCTACGGGGGACCGACTAATGAAAAACTGTTTTTT
.,TRBV5-1,.,TRBJ2-5,CASSLGAETQYF,TGCGCCAGCAGCCTGGGGGCAGAGACCCAGTACTTC
TRBD1,TRBV5-4,.,TRBJ2-7,CASSLEYSTGGSSYEQYF,TGTGCCAGCAGCTTGGAATATTCTACAGGGGGCTCATCCTACGAGCAGTACTTC
TRBD1,TRBV30,.,TRBJ1-5,CAWSVEKGARNQPQHF,TGTGCCTGGAGTGTAGAGAAGGGGGCGCGGAATCAGCCCCAGCATTTT
.,TRBV7-2,.,TRBJ2-7,CASSLELRRSYEQYF,TGTGCCAGCAGCTTAGAACTTAGGAGATCCTACGAGCAGTACTTC
TRBD1,TRBV6-5,.,TRBJ1-4,CASSYSQGAGEKLFF,TGTGCCAGCAGTTACTCCCAGGGGGCGGGGGAAAAACTGTTTTTT
TRBD1,TRBV29-1,.,TRBJ1-6,CSVQGASNSPLHF,TGCAGCGTCCAGGGGGCGAGTAATTCACCCCTCCACTTT
TRBD2,TRBV28,.,TRBJ2-1,CASTLSGRDNNEQFF,TGTGCCAGCACCCTTAGCGGGAGAGACAACAATGAGCAGTTCTTC
TRBD1,TRBV29-1,.,TRBJ2-5,CSVDRGVETQYF,TGCAGCGTGGACAGGGGTGTGGAGACCCAGTACTTC
TRBD1,TRBV4-1,.,TRBJ1-5,CASSQDGGQGGQPQHF,TGCGCCAGCAGCCAAGATGGGGGGCAGGGGGGTCAGCCCCAGCATTTT
.,TRBV28,few,TRBJ1-1,CASSLVRRGTEAFF,TGTGCCAGCAGTTTAGTTAGGAGGGGCACTGAAGCTTTCTTT
.,TRBV5-1,.,TRBJ1-2,CASSLSLGQNYGYTF,TGCGCCAGCAGCTTGTCCCTGGGCCAGAACTATGGCTACACCTTC
.,TRBV9,.,TRBJ1-3,CASSVEGVHRGDTIYF,TGTGCCAGCAGCGTAGAAGGGGTCCATCGTGGAGACACCATATATTTT
.,TRBV6-4,.,TRBJ1-5,CASSDPTENGSNQPQHF,TGTGCCAGCAGTGACCCCACAGAGAACGGTAGCAATCAGCCCCAGCATTTT
.,TRBV7-9,.,TRBJ1-5,CSSSSLGRPQHF,TGTTCCAGCAGCTCCCTGGGCCGGCCCCAGCATTTT
TRBD2,TRBV15,.,TRBJ2-5,CATSRSPGLAEETQYF,TGTGCCACCAGCAGATCGCCGGGACTAGCGGAAGAGACCCAGTACTTC
TRBD1,TRBV4-1,few,TRBJ1-4,CASSLYPGTVPEKLFF,TGCGCCAGCAGCCTATACCCAGGGACAGTCCCCGAAAAACTGTTTTTT
TRBD2,TRBV7-9,few,TRBJ2-5,CASSQASGDQETQYF,TGTGCCAGCAGCCAAGCTAGCGGAGACCAAGAGACCCAGTACTTC
.,TRBV5-6,.,TRBJ2-4,CASSYRDMSKNIQYF,TGTGCCAGCAGCTATCGTGACATGTCCAAAAACATTCAGTACTTC
TRBD2,TRBV28,.,TRBJ2-7,CASSSLTSSSYEQYF,TGTGCCAGCAGCTCTTTGACTAGCTCCTCCTACGAGCAGTACTTC
TRBD2,TRBV28,.,TRBJ2-5,CASSLGLAGARETQYF,TGTGCCAGCAGTTTGGGACTAGCGGGAGCTCGGGAGACCCAGTACTTC
TRBD2,TRBV10-1,.,TRBJ2-1,CASSPGTSGFRSSYNEQFF,TGCGCCAGCAGTCCCGGGACTAGCGGTTTCAGGAGCTCCTACAATGAGCAGTTCTTC
TRBD2,TRBV19,.,TRBJ2-1,CASSISGGQVGLAGINEQFF,TGTGCCAGTAGTATCTCAGGGGGACAGGTCGGACTAGCGGGGATAAATGAGCAGTTCTTC
.,TRBV2,.,TRBJ2-7,CASTASLHEQYF,TGTGCCAGCACCGCTAGTCTCCACGAGCAGTACTTC
TRBD1,TRBV5-8,.,TRBJ2-1,CASLPGTGFNEQFF,TGTGCCAGCTTACCCGGGACAGGGTTCAATGAGCAGTTCTTC
.,TRBV5-1,.,TRBJ1-3,CASSLVSGQSGNTIYF,TGCGCCAGCAGCTTGGTGTCAGGGCAAAGTGGAAACACCATATATTTT
TRBD2,TRBV7-6,.,TRBJ2-1,CASSRVERGTSGAGEQFF,TGTGCCAGCAGCCGAGTCGAGCGGGGGACTAGCGGGGCGGGTGAGCAGTTCTTC